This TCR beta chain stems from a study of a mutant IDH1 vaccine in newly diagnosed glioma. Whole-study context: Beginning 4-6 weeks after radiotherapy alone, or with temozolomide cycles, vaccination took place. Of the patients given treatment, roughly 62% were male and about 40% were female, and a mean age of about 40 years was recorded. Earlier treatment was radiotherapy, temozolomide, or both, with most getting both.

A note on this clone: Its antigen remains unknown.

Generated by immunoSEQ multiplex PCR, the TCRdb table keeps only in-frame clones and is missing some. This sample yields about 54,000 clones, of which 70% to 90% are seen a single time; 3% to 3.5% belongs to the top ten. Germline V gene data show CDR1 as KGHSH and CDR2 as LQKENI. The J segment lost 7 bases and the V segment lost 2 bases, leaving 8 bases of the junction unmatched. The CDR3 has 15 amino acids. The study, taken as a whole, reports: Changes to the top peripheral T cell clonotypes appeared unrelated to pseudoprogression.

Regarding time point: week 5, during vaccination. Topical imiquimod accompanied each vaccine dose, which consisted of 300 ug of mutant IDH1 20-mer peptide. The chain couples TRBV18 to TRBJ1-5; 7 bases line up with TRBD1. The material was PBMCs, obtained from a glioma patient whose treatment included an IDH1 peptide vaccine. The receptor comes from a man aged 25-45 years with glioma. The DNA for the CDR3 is TGTGCCAGCTCACCATTATTCACAGGGGAACAGCCCCAGCATTTT. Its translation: CASSPLFTGEQPQHF. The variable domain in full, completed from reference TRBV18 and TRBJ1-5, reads NAGVMQNPRHLVRRRGQEARLRCSPMKGHSHVYWYRQLPEEGLKFMVYLQKENIIDESGMPKERFSAEFPKEGPSILRIQQVVRGDSAAYFCASSPLFTGEQPQHFGDGTRLSIL.